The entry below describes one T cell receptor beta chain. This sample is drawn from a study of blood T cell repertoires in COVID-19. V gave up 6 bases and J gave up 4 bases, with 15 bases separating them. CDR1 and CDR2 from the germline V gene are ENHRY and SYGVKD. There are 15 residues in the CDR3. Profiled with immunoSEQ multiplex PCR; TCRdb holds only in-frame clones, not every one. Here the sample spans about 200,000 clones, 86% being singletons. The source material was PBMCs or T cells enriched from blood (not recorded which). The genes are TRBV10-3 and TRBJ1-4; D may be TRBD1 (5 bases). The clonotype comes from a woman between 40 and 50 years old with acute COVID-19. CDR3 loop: CAISPTGGNNEKLFF. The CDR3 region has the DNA TGTGCCATCAGCCCCACGGGGGGGAATAATGAAAAACTGTTTTTT.